Following are 15 T cell receptor beta chains from one sample sequenced in a study of human T cells and chemical hapten exposure. Each CDR3 protein gets one entry after TCRdb re-called the RACE reads with MiXCR. The sample carries around 57,000 distinct CDR3 sequences, approximately 9.9% recorded once. Time point of the sample: patch test 1, 2 weeks after DPC sensitization. Treatment denoted: therapeutic diphenylcyclopropenone sensitization with weekly scalp DPC. Sequencing started from total RNA isolated from unfractionated whole blood. The source material was whole blood, sampled in connection with sensitization to the hapten diphenylcyclopropenone (DPC). These receptors originate from a woman aged 40 to 55 with alopecia areata. Some clones in this sample may be carry-over from other donors' samples.

V gene TRBV2 combines with J gene TRBJ2-3; 11 positions match TRBD2. The CDR3 consists of 17 residues. With V trimmed by 9 bases and J by 2 bases, 13 bases remained unmatched. The V gene's germline CDR1 is SNHLY and CDR2 FYNNEI. The CDR3: CARSTSGGALNTDTQYF. CDR3 bases: TGTGCCAGAAGCACTAGCGGGGGAGCTCTTAACACAGATACGCAGTATTTT. Complete variable domain (other parts from reference TRBV2 and TRBJ2-3): EPEVTQTPSHQVTQMGQEVILRCVPISNHLYFYWYRQILGQKVEFLVSFYNNEISEKSEIFDDQFSVERPDGSNFTLKIRSTKLEDSAMYFCARSTSGGALNTDTQYFGPGTRLTVL.

The genes are TRBV12-3 or TRBV12-4 and TRBJ1-4; 8 nucleotides agree with TRBD1. The trim removed 6 bases at V and 7 bases at J, leaving 10 bases unmatched. CDR3 length: 15 residues. Here the CDR3 DNA reads TGTGCCAGCAGAAATAAACAGGGGGTCGGTGAAAAACTGTTTTTT. As protein: CASRNKQGVGEKLFF.

This clonotype was counted at least ten times. CDR3 loop: CASSSRGPAVAQHF. The CDR3 nucleotides are TGTGCCAGCAGTTCCAGGGGCCCGGCGGTAGCCCAGCATTTT. The gene calls are TRBV28 and TRBJ1-5; D is perhaps TRBD1 (6 bases). V gave up 4 bases and J gave up 11 bases, with 18 bases separating them. CDR1 and CDR2 (germline): MDHEN, SYDVKM. The CDR3 has 14 residues.

This clonotype was detected only a few times. This chain uses TRBV7-2 with TRBJ1-1, with 10 bases that match TRBD1. The germline CDR1 and CDR2 sequences are SGHTA and FQGNSA. With 5 bases clipped from V and 1 base from J, the junction kept 16 bases outside the gene matches. The CDR3 is 19 residues long. The CDR3: CASSRDRGSPLAKNTEAFF. DNA of the CDR3: TGTGCCAGCAGCCGGGACAGGGGATCGCCCCTAGCGAAGAACACTGAAGCTTTCTTT. Drawing the rest from reference TRBV7-2 and TRBJ1-1, the complete variable domain is GAGVSQSPSNKVTEKGKDVELRCDPISGHTALYWYRQSLGQGLEFLIYFQGNSAPDKSGLPSDRFSAERTGGSVSTLTIQRTQQEDSAVYLCASSRDRGSPLAKNTEAFFGQGTRLTVV.

This clonotype was counted between two and nine times. V is TRBV30 and J is TRBJ2-5; maybe TRBD2 (5 bases). Trimming took 5 bases from V and 5 from J, leaving 9 bases between them. Germline CDR1 reads GTSNPN; CDR2 reads SVGIG (reference sequence). This CDR3 region has 11 residues. The CDR3 here is CAWGPGETQYF. The CDR3 region has the DNA TGTGCCTGGGGCCCGGGGGAGACCCAGTACTTC.

This clonotype came up a few times. The chain links TRBV7-2 to TRBJ2-7, with 12 positions matching TRBD2. Germline V lookup: CDR1 SGHTA, CDR2 FQGNSA. The J segment lost 5 bases and the V segment lost 6 bases, leaving 14 bases of the junction unmatched. This CDR3 region has 17 residues. In nucleotides, the CDR3 is TGTGCCAGCAGACCGTCTAGCGGGGGGGCATTAGTAAACGAGCAGTACTTC. Translation: CASRPSSGGALVNEQYF. Looking up the rest from reference TRBV7-2 and TRBJ2-7 gives the full variable domain: GAGVSQSPSNKVTEKGKDVELRCDPISGHTALYWYRQSLGQGLEFLIYFQGNSAPDKSGLPSDRFSAERTGGSVSTLTIQRTQQEDSAVYLCASRPSSGGALVNEQYFGPGTRLTVT.

The chain combines TRBV7-9 with TRBJ2-7; D remains unclear. The V end lost 6 bases, the J end lost 7 bases, and 13 bases lay between the germline ends. Germline CDR1 and CDR2: SEHNR and FQNEAQ (reference sequence). CDR3 length: 12 residues. The CDR3 coding sequence is TGTGCCAGCAGTTACACCCTCTGGGAGCAGTACTTC. Translation gives CASSYTLWEQYF.

The rearrangement uses TRBV6-6 and TRBJ1-3; D is perhaps TRBD1 (5 bases). Germline lookup yields CDR1 MNHNY and CDR2 SVGAGI (reference sequence). The V gene lost 0 bases and the J gene lost 3 bases, with 9 bases spanning the gap. The CDR3 has 15 residues. The DNA for the CDR3 is TGTGCCAGCAGTTACTCGGCAGGGAGTGGAAACACCATATATTTT. Translated, it gives CASSYSAGSGNTIYF.

This clonotype was picked up a small number of times. J is TRBJ2-7 and V is TRBV29-1; 11 positions agree with TRBD2. Looked up from germline, CDR1 is SQVTM and CDR2 is ANQGSEA. The CDR3 covers 15 residues. V shed 6 bases, J shed 3 bases, and the junction held 10 bases outside the gene matches. CDR3 sequence (DNA): TGCAGCGTCGCTACCGGGACTAGCGGATTCTACGAGCAGTACTTC. As protein: CSVATGTSGFYEQYF.

This clonotype was observed many times. The chain employs TRBV14 and TRBJ2-1; no clear D. The CDR3 length is 14 residues. The germline gives CDR1 SGHDN, CDR2 FVKESK. V lost 1 base, J lost 4 bases, and 8 bases lay in between. Written as DNA, the CDR3 is TGTGCCAGCAGCCAAGGTCGGAATTACAATGAGCAGTTCTTC. Protein: CASSQGRNYNEQFF. Based on the CDR3 plus reference TRBV14 and TRBJ2-1, the full variable domain is EAGVTQFPSHSVIEKGQTVTLRCDPISGHDNLYWYRRVMGKEIKFLLHFVKESKQDESGMPNNRFLAERTGGTYSTLKVQPAELEDSGVYFCASSQGRNYNEQFFGPGTRLTVL.

The chain joins TRBV20-1 to TRBJ1-1; weak D call: TRBD1 (5 bases). The ends were cut back, 6 bases at V and 3 bases at J, with 23 bases in the middle. Germline CDR1 reads DFQATT; CDR2 reads SNEGSKA (reference sequence). The CDR3 is made up of 16 amino acids. CDR3 sequence reads: CSATERGREVYTEAFF. The DNA of the CDR3 is TGCAGTGCAACAGAGAGGGGCAGGGAGGTTTACACTGAAGCTTTCTTT.

This chain uses TRBV5-5 with TRBJ2-3, with a weak D call TRBD1 (5 bases). Germline assignment: CDR1 SGHKS and CDR2 YYEKEE (reference sequence). Trimming pared 0 bases from V and 3 bases from J, leaving 14 bases between. The CDR3 length is 16 residues. CDR3 sequence (DNA): TGTGCCAGCAGCTTGGGGACACGGGCACAAACAGATACGCAGTATTTT. As protein: CASSLGTRAQTDTQYF.

This clonotype was recorded a few times. The rearrangement links TRBV7-8 to TRBJ2-5; the match to TRBD2 covers 7 bases. The CDR3 contains 13 residues. The germline V gene has CDR1 SGHVS and CDR2 FQNEAQ. The V and J ends lost 5 bases and 5 bases, in that order; junction bases with no gene match: 5. Here the CDR3 DNA reads TGTGCCAGCAGCCGGACTAGGGGTGAGACCCAGTACTTC. It specifies CASSRTRGETQYF.

This clonotype appeared a few times. This chain uses TRBV10-3 with TRBJ2-3; D might be TRBD1 or TRBD2, each matching 6 bases. Per the germline V gene, CDR1 is ENHRY and CDR2 is SYGVKD. The CDR3 covers 15 residues. Trimming removed 0 bases at V and 5 bases at J, with 12 bases between. Here the CDR3 reads CAISESSGAGDTQYF. In DNA form, the CDR3 reads TGTGCCATCAGTGAGTCTTCGGGGGCGGGAGATACGCAGTATTTT.

There are many counts of this clonotype. The chain recombines TRBV29-1 with TRBJ2-3; TRBD1 might be the D (5 bases). V lost 4 bases and J 5 bases, leaving 10 bases between the germline ends. The CDR3 contains 12 residues. CDR1 and CDR2 from the germline V gene are SQVTM and ANQGSEA. This CDR3 reads CSVARAQDTQYF. CDR3 DNA: TGCAGCGTTGCCAGGGCCCAAGATACGCAGTATTTT.